Listed here are 8 T cell receptor beta chains from one sample, sequenced in a study of cytomegalovirus exposure and HLA in healthy donors. This PCR relied on a set of 60 Vbeta primers and 13 Jbeta primers. Libraries were prepared by immunoSEQ multiplex PCR; TCRdb keeps only in-frame clonotypes and omits some of them. The sample lists about 150,000 clones; 78% were seen once. Specimen: PBMCs. The receptors stem from a male donor in good health and CMV-seronegative.

The chain joins TRBV28 to TRBJ1-2; 8 positions agree with TRBD1. The CDR3 loop spans 14 amino acids. Germline V gene lookup returns CDR1 MDHEN and CDR2 SYDVKM. V lost 2 bases and J lost 8; bases outside the gene matches: 7. The CDR3 protein is CASSLLAGGGGYTF. The CDR3, as DNA: TGTGCCAGCAGTTTACTGGCAGGGGGCGGCGGCTACACCTTC.

The chain combines TRBV5-1 with TRBJ2-6; D ambiguous. CDR1 is SGHRS, CDR2 YFSETQ, per germline. Trimming took 5 bases from V and 4 from J, leaving 7 bases between them. The CDR3 contains 13 residues. Here the CDR3 DNA reads TGCGCCAGCAGACTCCTCGGGGCCAACGTCCTGACTTTC. Translation: CASRLLGANVLTF. Looking up the rest from reference TRBV5-1 and TRBJ2-6 gives the full variable domain: KAGVTQTPRYLIKTRGQQVTLSCSPISGHRSVSWYQQTPGQGLQFLFEYFSETQRNKGNFPGRFSGRQFSNSRSEMNVSTLELGDSALYLCASRLLGANVLTFGAGSRLTVL.

The CDR3 region is CASSLHSGPYNEQFF. The CDR3 DNA reads as TGTGCCAGCAGCCTCCATAGTGGGCCCTACAATGAGCAGTTCTTC. The chain couples TRBV11-3 to TRBJ2-1, with D uncertain. Germline V lookup: CDR1 SGHNT, CDR2 YENEEA. V lost 5 bases, J lost 2 bases, and 13 bases lay in between. CDR3 length: 15 residues.

This rearrangement joins TRBV7-9 to TRBJ1-1; 7 bases line up with TRBD1. CDR1 is SEHNR and CDR2 is FQNEAQ in the germline V gene (reference sequence). The CDR3 spans 16 residues. V was clipped by 1 base and J by 4 bases; unmatched bases: 9. The CDR3 nucleotides are TGTGCCAGCAGCTTAGTTGAGGGGGCCACCGGCACTGAAGCTTTCTTT. It translates to CASSLVEGATGTEAFF.

The V gene is TRBV11-2, the J gene TRBJ2-4; D unclear. There are 15 residues in the CDR3. Germline V gene data show CDR1 as SGHAT and CDR2 as FQNNGV. Trimming left V 1 base short and J 9 bases short, with 16 bases between. CDR3 protein: CASSLVGQPRSIQYF. As DNA, the CDR3 is TGTGCCAGCAGCTTAGTTGGTCAGCCCCGGAGCATTCAGTACTTC.

The chain recombines TRBV30 with TRBJ1-5; 8 bases match TRBD1. V trimming: 5 bases; J trimming: 5 bases; junction bases outside the gene matches: 5. CDR3 length: 13 amino acids. CDR1 and CDR2 (germline): GTSNPN, SVGIG (reference sequence). DNA for the CDR3: TGTGCCTGGTCCGGACAGGGCCATCAGCCCCAGCATTTT. It is translated as CAWSGQGHQPQHF.

The gene calls are TRBV13 and TRBJ2-1; a possible D gene is TRBD1 (5 bases). The CDR3 runs 16 residues. V lost 3 bases to trimming and J lost 2 bases, with 14 bases between them. CDR1 is PRHDT, CDR2 FYEKMQ, per germline (reference sequence). CDR3 amino acids: CASSLGQGRAYNEQFF. The CDR3 bases are TGTGCCAGCAGCTTGGGGCAGGGCAGAGCCTACAATGAGCAGTTCTTC.

The chain has TRBV28 and TRBJ1-5; possible D gene TRBD1, 5 bases. The germline V gene has CDR1 MDHEN and CDR2 SYDVKM. CDR3 length equals 15 residues. The V end was cut by 3 bases, the J end by 7 bases, with 16 bases between. CDR3 residues: CASSLSGRVGQPQHF. In DNA form, the CDR3 reads TGTGCCAGCAGTTTGTCAGGCAGGGTAGGCCAGCCCCAGCATTTT.